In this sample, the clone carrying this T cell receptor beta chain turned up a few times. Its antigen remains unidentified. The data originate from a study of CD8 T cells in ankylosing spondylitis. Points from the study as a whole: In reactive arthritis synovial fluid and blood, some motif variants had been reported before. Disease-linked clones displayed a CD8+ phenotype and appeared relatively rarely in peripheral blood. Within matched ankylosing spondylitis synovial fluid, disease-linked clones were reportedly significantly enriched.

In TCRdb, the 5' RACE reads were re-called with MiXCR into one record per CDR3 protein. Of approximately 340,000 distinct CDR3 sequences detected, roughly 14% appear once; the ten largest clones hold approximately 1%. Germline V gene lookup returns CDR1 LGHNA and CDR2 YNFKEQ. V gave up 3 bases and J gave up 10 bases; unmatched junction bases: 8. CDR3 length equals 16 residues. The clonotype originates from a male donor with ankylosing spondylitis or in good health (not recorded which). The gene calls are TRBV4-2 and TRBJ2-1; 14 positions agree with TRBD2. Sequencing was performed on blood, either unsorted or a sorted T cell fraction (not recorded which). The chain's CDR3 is CASSQGPGLAGVEQFF. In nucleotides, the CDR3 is TGTGCCAGCAGCCAGGGGCCGGGACTAGCGGGAGTGGAGCAGTTCTTC.